These 20 T cell receptor beta chains came from one sample sequenced in a study of T cells in Graves' hyperthyroidism and ophthalmopathy. The source material, RNA transcripts, was used to amplify TCR beta CDR3 regions. HTBI primers were the set used in a first-round RT-PCR of the TCR CDR3. Each CDR3 protein is one row after TCRdb ran MiXCR on the multiplex PCR reads. The sample shows 45,000 to 60,000 distinct CDR3 sequences, around half of them seen only once. The specimen was blood. These receptor sequences come from a woman aged 25-40 years with Graves' ophthalmopathy.

This clonotype was seen repeatedly, ten times or more. The rearrangement uses TRBV27 and TRBJ2-5, with D tentatively TRBD2 (5 bases). This CDR3 has 15 amino acids. V lost 3 bases, J lost 1 base, and 12 bases lay in between. Germline CDR1 reads MNHEY; CDR2 reads SMNVEV (reference sequence). CDR3 sequence (DNA): TGTGCCAGCAGTTTGGGCCGAGGGCTCCAAGAGACCCAGTACTTC. It codes for CASSLGRGLQETQYF.

The V and J genes are TRBV5-6 and TRBJ2-7, with 7 bases aligning to TRBD1. The trim removed 4 bases at V and 2 bases at J, leaving 6 bases unmatched. The germline V gene has CDR1 SGHDT and CDR2 YYEEEE. The CDR3 has 14 residues. DNA of the CDR3: TGTGCCAGCAGCCGCATCGGGACAGCCTACGAGCAGTACTTC. It is translated as CASSRIGTAYEQYF.

The rearrangement uses TRBV15 and TRBJ2-7; 7 bases agree with TRBD1. Germline loops: CDR1 LNHNV, CDR2 YYDKDF (reference sequence). J gave up 1 base and V 3 bases, and 3 bases lay outside the gene matches. This CDR3 is built from 14 residues. Here the CDR3 reads CATSRTGISYEQYF. In DNA form, the CDR3 reads TGTGCCACCAGCAGGACAGGGATTTCCTACGAGCAGTACTTC.

This clonotype was picked up one time. This sequence joins TRBV7-2 and TRBJ2-7; TRBD2 matches 7 bases. Per germline, CDR1 SGHTA and CDR2 FQGNSA. The CDR3 is made up of 15 amino acids. The J segment lost 0 bases and the V segment lost 1 base, leaving 3 bases of the junction unmatched. CDR3 nucleotides: TGTGCCAGCAGCTTAGTAGCGGGTAGCTCCTACGAGCAGTACTTC. Protein: CASSLVAGSSYEQYF.

This clonotype has at least ten counts. The chain links TRBV5-1 to TRBJ1-6; 10 bases align to TRBD1. The CDR3 is 15 amino acids. Trimming removed 3 bases from V and 9 bases from J; junction bases left unmatched: 6. Germline CDR1 SGHRS, CDR2 YFSETQ. CDR3 protein: CASSSGQGVGSPLHF. The CDR3 DNA is TGCGCCAGCAGCTCAGGACAGGGGGTGGGTTCACCCCTCCACTTT.

V and J are TRBV10-1 and TRBJ1-2, with D possibly TRBD1 on 6 matching bases. The CDR3 consists of 14 residues. The germline V gene encodes CDR1 WNHNN and CDR2 SYGVQD (reference sequence). V was pared by 10 bases and J by 4 bases, with 19 bases between. CDR3: CATPWRGDCYGYTF. CDR3 in DNA: TGCGCCACCCCGTGGAGGGGGGACTGCTATGGCTACACCTTC.

Many counts were recorded for this clonotype. The J gene is TRBJ2-3, the V gene TRBV12-3 or TRBV12-4; 14 positions agree with TRBD2. V shed 5 bases and J 3 bases; nucleotides not matched to a gene: 4. The CDR3 consists of 16 residues. The CDR3 region is CASSPGLAGGTDTQYF. The CDR3 DNA sequence: TGTGCCAGCAGTCCCGGACTAGCGGGAGGTACAGATACGCAGTATTTT.

This clonotype came up many times. The chain couples TRBV11-2 to TRBJ2-7; D is uncertain. CDR1 and CDR2 from the germline V gene are SGHAT and FQNNGV. CDR3 length equals 13 residues. With 0 bases removed from V and 2 bases from J, the gap between germline ends came to 5 bases. CDR3 protein: CASSLEEAYEQYF. The CDR3 nucleotides read TGTGCCAGCAGCTTAGAGGAAGCCTACGAGCAGTACTTC. Variable domain in full (rest from reference TRBV11-2 and TRBJ2-7): EAGVAQSPRYKIIEKRQSVAFWCNPISGHATLYWYQQILGQGPKLLIQFQNNGVVDDSQLPKDRFSAERLKGVDSTLKIQPAKLEDSAVYLCASSLEEAYEQYFGPGTRLTVT.

In the case of this clonotype: The CDR3 end shows no conserved phenylalanine or tryptophan, and so a read error is likely. The DNA is omitted, as the CDR3 cannot be located on it reliably, and the CDR3 follows TCRdb's listing. This sequence joins TRBV19 and TRBJ2-1; TRBD1 was called by the table and not checked on the DNA. Germline lookup yields CDR1 LNHDA and CDR2 SQIVND (reference sequence). The CDR3 length is 11 residues, termini included. The CDR3 region is CASYRRQARAL.

There are many counts of this clonotype. V gene TRBV4-1 combines with J gene TRBJ2-2; a weak D match, TRBD2 (5 bases). CDR3 length equals 16 residues. Trimming removed 3 bases at V and 6 bases at J, with 17 bases between. CDR1 is MGHRA, CDR2 YSYEKL, per germline. The CDR3 region is CASSHSAGLNPGELFF. The CDR3 DNA is TGCGCCAGCAGCCACTCCGCGGGCCTAAACCCCGGGGAGCTGTTTTTT.

This clonotype was found many times. This chain uses TRBV7-7 with TRBJ2-1; 7 positions match TRBD2. CDR1 is SSHAT and CDR2 is FNYEAQ in the germline V gene (reference sequence). CDR3 size: 13 residues. The chain's CDR3 is CASGRSSYNEQFF. The CDR3 DNA reads TGTGCTAGCGGGCGGAGCTCCTACAATGAGCAGTTCTTC.

Note on this clonotype: A read error may be the cause here, since a much bigger clone is one base away. V usage is TRBV3-1 and J usage is TRBJ1-3; D is undetermined. V lost 1 base to trimming and J lost 5 bases, with 6 bases between them. Per germline, CDR1 LGHDT and CDR2 YNNKEL (reference sequence). CDR3 length: 13 residues. CDR3 protein: CASSQGSRNTIYF. The CDR3 DNA sequence: TGTGCCAGCAGCCAAGGCAGCAGAAACACCATATATTTT.

The genes are TRBV7-2 and TRBJ2-5, with D maybe TRBD1 (6 bases). Germline V gene lookup returns CDR1 SGHTA and CDR2 FQGNSA. V was clipped by 4 bases and J by 5 bases, with 14 bases between them. This CDR3 is built from 14 residues. CDR3 loop: CASSSRTTGETQYF. As DNA, the CDR3 is TGTGCCAGCAGCTCACGAACAACAGGGGAGACCCAGTACTTC.

Comments on this clonotype: One base away lies a much larger clone, so this may be a sequencing read error. A read error is likely, as this CDR3 ends without the conserved phenylalanine or tryptophan. The chain carries TRBV2 and TRBJ2-1; TRBD2 aligns across 12 bases. Germline V lookup: CDR1 SNHLY, CDR2 FYNNEI. With V trimmed by 6 bases and J by 8 bases, 11 bases remained unmatched. The CDR3 is 16 residues long. CDR3: CASRALGLAGRDEQFL. The CDR3, as DNA: TGTGCCAGCAGAGCTCTAGGACTAGCGGGACGCGATGAGCAGTTCCTC.

This clonotype was recorded at least ten times. The chain carries TRBV2 and TRBJ1-1; no clear D. Trimming removed 6 bases from V and 0 bases from J, with 23 bases in between. CDR3 length: 18 residues. Germline CDR1 and CDR2: SNHLY and FYNNEI. The CDR3 region is CASRGLRGMVGLNTEAFF. The CDR3 nucleotides are TGTGCCAGCAGAGGGTTGCGGGGAATGGTGGGGTTGAACACTGAAGCTTTCTTT. Full variable domain (outside the CDR3, taken from reference TRBV2 and TRBJ1-1): EPEVTQTPSHQVTQMGQEVILRCVPISNHLYFYWYRQILGQKVEFLVSFYNNEISEKSEIFDDQFSVERPDGSNFTLKIRSTKLEDSAMYFCASRGLRGMVGLNTEAFFGQGTRLTVV.

This clonotype is medium-sized. CDR3 bases: TGTGCCAGCAGCCCGACAGGGAACTATGGCTACACCTTC. Translation: CASSPTGNYGYTF. V and J are TRBV7-6 and TRBJ1-2, with TRBD1 matching over 7 bases. This CDR3 region has 13 residues. The germline CDR1 and CDR2 sequences are SGHVS and FNYEAQ. The trim removed 5 bases at V and 2 bases at J, leaving 2 bases unmatched.

This clonotype was seen repeatedly, ten times or more. V usage is TRBV29-1 and J usage is TRBJ1-1, with D unclear. The CDR3 totals 10 residues. V was trimmed by 5 bases and J by 4 bases, leaving 5 bases between them. Germline V gene data show CDR1 as SQVTM and CDR2 as ANQGSEA. CDR3 in amino acids: CSVWGTEAFF. The CDR3 DNA is TGCAGCGTTTGGGGCACTGAAGCTTTCTTT.

The chain is built from TRBV25-1 and TRBJ2-3; unclear D gene. CDR1 MGHDK and CDR2 SYGVNS come from the germline V gene. The CDR3 extends over 17 amino acids. V was cut by 4 bases and J by 4 bases, with 21 bases left in between. The CDR3 bases are TGTGCCAGCAGTGCCATAGGATTAGCTGGAGACTCAGATACGCAGTATTTT. Its translation is CASSAIGLAGDSDTQYF. The variable domain in full, with the rest retrieved from reference TRBV25-1 and TRBJ2-3, is EADIYQTPRYLVIGTGKKITLECSQTMGHDKMYWYQQDPGMELHLIHYSYGVNSTEKGDLSSESTVSRIRTEHFPLTLESARPSHTSQYLCASSAIGLAGDSDTQYFGPGTRLTVL.

With respect to this clonotype: Sequence at one end of the junction differs from germline and may be a read error. The chain employs TRBV9 and TRBJ1-3; unclear D gene. The CDR3 sequence is 16 residues long. The germline gives CDR1 SGDLS, CDR2 YYNGEE. As DNA, the CDR3 is TGTGCCAGCAGCGTAGGGTCGGGCTACCCTGGAGACACCATATATTTT. Translated, it gives CASSVGSGYPGDTIYF. Complete variable domain (other parts from reference TRBV9 and TRBJ1-3): DSGVTQTPKHLITATGQRVTLRCSPRSGDLSVYWYQQSLDQGLQFLIQYYNGEERAKGNILERFSAQQFPDLHSELNLSSLELGDSALYFCASSVGSGYPGDTIYFGEGSWLTVV.

This rearrangement joins TRBV20-1 to TRBJ2-2, with 13 nucleotides matching TRBD2. Trimming took 6 bases from V and 1 from J; bases not matched to a gene: 2. Looked up from germline, CDR1 is DFQATT and CDR2 is SNEGSKA (reference sequence). This CDR3 comprises 15 residues. As DNA, the CDR3 is TGCAGTGCAAGGACTAGCGGGGGGAACACCGGGGAGCTGTTTTTT. Translated: CSARTSGGNTGELFF.